One sample yielded the 20 T cell receptor beta chains listed below, sequenced in a study of cytomegalovirus exposure and HLA in healthy donors. It was with 60 Vbeta and 13 Jbeta primers that the PCR ran. Data came from immunoSEQ multiplex PCR; TCRdb stores just in-frame clones and leaves some out. The profile covers roughly 180,000 clones, with roughly 83% appearing a single time and around 1% taken by the ten largest. Material: PBMCs. These receptors were obtained from a man younger than 45 in good health and CMV-seronegative.

In regard to this clone: The same CDR3 arises from other DNA sequences in this sample as well. This chain links TRBV6-5 with TRBJ1-2, with 9 bases that match TRBD1. This CDR3 has 12 amino acids. Germline CDR1 and CDR2: MNHEY and SVGAGI. The V gene end was trimmed by 6 bases and the J gene end by 4 bases; junction bases not matched to a gene: 0. The CDR3 sequence is CASRDRGYGYTF. The CDR3 coding sequence is TGTGCCAGCAGGGACAGGGGCTATGGCTACACCTTC.

The rearrangement uses TRBV4-1 and TRBJ1-2; D is perhaps TRBD1 (6 bases). The CDR3 has 16 residues. Trimming cost V 2 bases and J 6 bases, with 19 bases left between them. Germline V CDR1 and CDR2: MGHRA, YSYEKL. The CDR3: CASSQPSQQGFNGYTF. The DNA for the CDR3 is TGCGCCAGCAGCCAACCGAGCCAACAGGGATTTAATGGCTACACCTTC.

CDR3 in DNA: TGCGCCAGCAGCAGAGATTACAATGAGCAGTTCTTC. Protein sequence: CASSRDYNEQFF. The rearrangement joins TRBV4-1 to TRBJ2-1; D gene unclear. The germline V gene has CDR1 MGHRA and CDR2 YSYEKL. The CDR3 runs 12 residues. Trimming removed 5 bases at V and 4 bases at J, with 6 bases between.

The chain uses TRBV7-6 and TRBJ2-7, with D possibly being TRBD1 (6 bases). The CDR3 is 13 amino acids. V was cut by 0 bases and J by 7 bases, with 10 bases left in between. The V gene's germline CDR1 is SGHVS and CDR2 FNYEAQ. The CDR3 DNA is TGTGCCAGCAGCTTAGCAGTAGGGGGAGAGCAGTACTTC. Residues: CASSLAVGGEQYF.

The sample holds one count of this clone. The CDR3 spells CASSQGTSGRTTQYF. DNA of the CDR3: TGTGCCAGCAGCCAAGGGACTAGCGGCAGGACAACCCAGTACTTC. V and J are TRBV11-3 and TRBJ2-5, with 11 positions matching TRBD2. The CDR3 runs 15 residues. Germline CDR1 reads SGHNT; CDR2 reads YENEEA. The ends lost 5 bases at V and 8 bases at J; junction bases unmatched: 10.

The chain joins TRBV9 to TRBJ1-5; D gene unclear. The CDR3 is 14 residues long. V was shortened by 1 base and J by 0 bases, with 5 bases between the two germline ends. The germline V gene encodes CDR1 SGDLS and CDR2 YYNGEE. CDR3 sequence: CASSVTSSNQPQHF. As DNA, the CDR3 is TGTGCCAGCAGCGTAACTTCTAGCAATCAGCCCCAGCATTTT.

The rearrangement links TRBV28 to TRBJ1-1; unclear D gene. Germline assignment: CDR1 MDHEN and CDR2 SYDVKM. This CDR3 has 15 amino acids. V was shortened by 6 bases and J by 1 base, with 15 bases between the two germline ends. The CDR3 here is CASSCRTIPNTEAFF. The CDR3 DNA reads TGTGCCAGCAGCTGCAGGACTATTCCGAACACTGAAGCTTTCTTT.

CDR3 sequence: CSVNRDSQETQYF. In DNA form, the CDR3 reads TGCAGCGTTAACCGGGACAGCCAAGAGACCCAGTACTTC. The chain couples TRBV29-1 to TRBJ2-5, with 7 nucleotides matching TRBD1. V shed 5 bases and J 1 base; nucleotides not matched to a gene: 4. Looked up from germline, CDR1 is SQVTM and CDR2 is ANQGSEA. The CDR3 is 13 residues long.

A remark on this clone: The junction shows a germline mismatch at one end, possibly a read error. The gene calls are TRBV5-5 and TRBJ1-1; D not certain. This CDR3 region has 12 residues. In germline, CDR1 is SGHKS, CDR2 YYEKEE (reference sequence). The CDR3 DNA sequence: TGTGCCAGCAGCTTGATTCTGGGCACTAGCATCTTT. This codes for CASSLILGTSIF. Drawing the rest from reference TRBV5-5 and TRBJ1-1, the complete variable domain is DAGVTQSPTHLIKTRGQQVTLRCSPISGHKSVSWYQQVLGQGPQFIFQYYEKEERGRGNFPDRFSARQFPNYSSELNVNALLLGDSALYLCASSLILGTSIFGQGTRLTVV.

The chain couples TRBV7-9 to TRBJ1-1; weak D call: TRBD1 (5 bases). The V gene's germline CDR1 is SEHNR and CDR2 FQNEAQ (reference sequence). V shed 0 bases and J shed 5 bases, with 13 bases lying between them. CDR3 length equals 15 residues. CDR3 sequence reads: CASSLAGGSGTEAFF. CDR3 nucleotides: TGTGCCAGCAGCTTAGCGGGGGGGTCCGGTACTGAAGCTTTCTTT.

The V call is TRBV6-7, the J call TRBJ2-7, with D perhaps matching TRBD2 (6 bases). TRBV6-7 has ORF status, its function being uncertain. The germline V and J ends were trimmed by 7 bases and 3 bases, with 19 bases remaining between them. The CDR3 sequence is 15 residues long. CDR3 bases: TGTGCCAGCAACCTACTAGCCACGGGGCTCTACGAGCAGTACTTC. Protein: CASNLLATGLYEQYF.

This clone was detected a few times. This sequence joins TRBV6-4 and TRBJ2-6, with D hard to call. Trimming cost V 4 bases and J 2 bases, with 3 bases left between them. The length of the CDR3 is 13 residues. CDR1 is MRHNA and CDR2 is SNTAGT in the germline V gene. Here the CDR3 DNA reads TGTGCCAGCAGTGTCACTGGGGCCAACGTCCTGACTTTC. Residues: CASSVTGANVLTF.

The chain uses TRBV10-3 and TRBJ2-7; a weak D match, TRBD1 (5 bases). Germline-derived CDR1 and CDR2 are ENHRY and SYGVKD. The CDR3 extends over 14 amino acids. Trimming took 10 bases from V and 2 from J, leaving 18 bases between them. CDR3 sequence (DNA): TGTGCCACAAAAACTACAGGAGTGGCCTACGAGCAGTACTTC. Translating it yields CATKTTGVAYEQYF.

Comments on this clone: The junction differs from germline at one of its ends, possibly a read error. V and J are TRBV7-9 and TRBJ2-1; D is uncertain. The CDR3 length is 17 residues. From germline, CDR1 is SEHNR and CDR2 FQNEAQ (reference sequence). The CDR3 region has the DNA TGTTCCAGCACCATCGGGTCACCCTCCGGCTCCTACAATGAGCAGTTCTTC. Translation: CSSTIGSPSGSYNEQFF. Looking up the rest from reference TRBV7-9 and TRBJ2-1 gives the full variable domain: DTGVSQNPRHKITKRGQNVTFRCDPISEHNRLYWYRQTLGQGPEFLTYFQNEAQLEKSRLLSDRFSAERPKGSFSTLEIQRTEQGDSAMYLCSSTIGSPSGSYNEQFFGPGTRLTVL.

Only one count was recorded for this clone. The rearrangement uses TRBV28 and TRBJ2-7; 8 bases map to TRBD1. Per germline, CDR1 MDHEN and CDR2 SYDVKM. V dropped 6 bases and J dropped 2; count of bases not matched to a gene: 9. The CDR3 has 15 amino acids. The CDR3 DNA follows: TGTGCCAGCAGACGGAGGGCGGACAGGGCCTACGAGCAGTACTTC. Translating gives CASRRRADRAYEQYF.

The chain uses TRBV5-6 and TRBJ1-1; D is unclear. There are 15 residues in the CDR3. CDR1 SGHDT and CDR2 YYEEEE come from the germline V gene. V was cut by 4 bases and J by 0 bases, with 13 bases left in between. CDR3: CASSMRVGMNTEAFF. The CDR3 region has the DNA TGTGCCAGCAGCATGAGGGTGGGGATGAACACTGAAGCTTTCTTT. Looking up the rest from reference TRBV5-6 and TRBJ1-1 gives the full variable domain: DAGVTQSPTHLIKTRGQQVTLRCSPKSGHDTVSWYQQALGQGPQFIFQYYEEEERQRGNFPDRFSGHQFPNYSSELNVNALLLGDSALYLCASSMRVGMNTEAFFGQGTRLTVV.

The genes are TRBV5-4 and TRBJ1-6, with 9 bases aligning to TRBD1. Germline V gene lookup returns CDR1 SGHNT and CDR2 YYREEE (reference sequence). V dropped 4 bases and J dropped 8; count of bases not matched to a gene: 4. The CDR3 spans 14 residues. CDR3 nucleotides: TGTGCCAGCAGCAGGGGACAGGGTGATTCACCCCTCCACTTT. Translating it yields CASSRGQGDSPLHF.

The V gene is TRBV27, the J gene TRBJ2-5; 10 nucleotides align to TRBD2. The J call may be incorrect, as the DNA end agrees better with TRBJ2-7. CDR1 is MNHEY and CDR2 is SMNVEV in the germline V gene (reference sequence). The CDR3 is 14 residues long. The CDR3 bases are TGTGCCAGCAGCCGTAGGCTAGCGGGAGACGAGCAGTACTTC. Translation gives CASSRRLAGDEQYF.

The J gene is TRBJ2-1, the V gene TRBV12-5; D is perhaps TRBD1 (6 bases). V dropped 0 bases and J dropped 5 bases, with 11 bases sitting between them. CDR1 LGHNT and CDR2 FRNRAP come from the germline V gene. The CDR3 consists of 15 residues. The CDR3 DNA reads TGTGCTAGTGGTTTGGTCAGGGGTGACGACAATGAGCAGTTCTTC. Amino acids: CASGLVRGDDNEQFF.

The chain carries TRBV10-2 and TRBJ1-2; D not certain. The CDR3 totals 12 residues. Germline V gene lookup returns CDR1 WSHSY and CDR2 SAAADI. Trimming pared 2 bases from V and 4 bases from J, leaving 5 bases between. The CDR3 sequence: CASSERVYGYTF. Written as DNA, the CDR3 is TGCGCCAGCAGTGAGCGCGTCTATGGCTACACCTTC.